Included here is one TCR beta chain sequence, with context. The antigen is not known. The record originates from a study of CD8+ T cells in alopecia areata. Study-level information: Treatment comprised oral tofacitinib, 5 to 10 mg twice daily, in treated patients. Tofacitinib continued for 6 to 18 months and was then withheld for 6 months.

V was pared by 0 bases and J by 0 bases, with 7 bases between. There are 14 residues in the CDR3. The germline V gene encodes CDR1 SGHDT and CDR2 YYEEEE. Lesional scalp punch biopsies and peripheral blood came from alopecia areata patients. General observations from the study: In lesional scalp, particularly from alopecia totalis/universalis, clonality was higher than in normal scalp.

TCR sequencing used cDNA made by reverse transcription of extracted RNA. The data were produced by immunoSEQ multiplex PCR, yet TCRdb's version contains in-frame clones alone and is incomplete. The sample holds almost 250,000 clones, under 80% seen once. The rearrangement joins TRBV5-6 to TRBJ2-7; unclear D gene. The TCR was taken from a human donor with alopecia areata. The material sequenced was CD4+ T cells sorted from blood, taken at week 0. CDR3 sequence: CASSLGHHSYEQYF. CDR3 bases: TGTGCCAGCAGCTTGGGACACCACTCCTACGAGCAGTACTTC.